This T cell receptor beta chain was found in a study of blood T cell repertoires in COVID-19. In the authors' workflow: The authors estimated nucleated cell counts from reference gene primer amplification. Sequencing was performed with immunoSEQ multiplex PCR; in TCRdb, only in-frame clones are kept and a portion is missing. That table supplies the V and J calls and clone size; D and trimming were determined from the DNA. The data hold approximately 300,000 clones, with around 90% observed a single time. Those enrolled in Seattle joined during active infection and were followed longitudinally afterward. Germline V CDR1 and CDR2: MDHEN, SYDVKM. V shed 8 bases and J shed 2 bases, with 8 bases lying between them. The CDR3 is 12 residues long.

The sequencing input was peripheral blood. J is TRBJ2-3 and V is TRBV28; D may be TRBD2 (6 bases). This TCR was sampled from a woman between 40 and 50 years old with COVID-19, enrolled during active disease. The DNA for the CDR3 is TGTGCCAGCGGGGGGATCACAGATACGCAGTATTTT. Protein product: CASGGITDTQYF. The variable domain in full, with the rest retrieved from reference TRBV28 and TRBJ2-3, is DVKVTQSSRYLVKRTGEKVFLECVQDMDHENMFWYRQDPGLGLRLIYFSYDVKMKEKGDIPEGYSVSREKKERFSLILESASTNQTSMYLCASGGITDTQYFGPGTRLTVL.